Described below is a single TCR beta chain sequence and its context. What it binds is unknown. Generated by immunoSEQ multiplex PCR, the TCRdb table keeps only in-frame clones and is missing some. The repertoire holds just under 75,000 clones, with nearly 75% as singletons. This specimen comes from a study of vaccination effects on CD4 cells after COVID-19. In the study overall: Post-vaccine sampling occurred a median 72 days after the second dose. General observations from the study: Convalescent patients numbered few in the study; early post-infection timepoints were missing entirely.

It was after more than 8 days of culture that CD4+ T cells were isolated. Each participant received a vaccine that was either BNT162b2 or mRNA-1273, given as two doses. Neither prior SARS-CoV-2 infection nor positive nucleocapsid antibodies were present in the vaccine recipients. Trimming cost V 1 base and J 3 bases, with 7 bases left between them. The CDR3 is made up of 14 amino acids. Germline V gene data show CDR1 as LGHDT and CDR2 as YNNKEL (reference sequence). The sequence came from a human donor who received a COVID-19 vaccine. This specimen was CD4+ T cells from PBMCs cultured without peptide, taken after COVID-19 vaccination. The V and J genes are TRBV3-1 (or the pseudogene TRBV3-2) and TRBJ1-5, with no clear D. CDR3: CASSQGGFNQPQHF. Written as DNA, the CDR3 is TGTGCCAGCAGCCAAGGAGGTTTCAATCAGCCCCAGCATTTT.